This T cell receptor (beta chain) was recovered during a study of blood T cell repertoires in COVID-19. Study-wide background: PBMCs, B-cell-depleted T cells, or T cells provided the cDNA or gDNA that made up the material.

With V trimmed by 6 bases and J by 10 bases, 7 bases remained unmatched. Germline V CDR1 and CDR2: LNHDA, SQIVND (reference sequence). The CDR3 loop spans 14 amino acids. This clone has ten or more counts. The same CDR3 arises from other DNA sequences in this sample as well. The repertoire was sequenced with immunoSEQ multiplex PCR; TCRdb's copy has only in-frame clones and lacks some. Here the sample spans some 110,000 clones, approximately 86% being singletons. Sequences were obtained from peripheral blood. The V call is TRBV19, the J call TRBJ1-6; 9 nucleotides line up with TRBD1. The sequence came from a human donor in a cohort sampled during active COVID-19. The CDR3 region is CASSPGQGNSPLHF. DNA for the CDR3: TGTGCCAGTAGCCCGGGACAGGGTAACTCACCCCTCCACTTT.